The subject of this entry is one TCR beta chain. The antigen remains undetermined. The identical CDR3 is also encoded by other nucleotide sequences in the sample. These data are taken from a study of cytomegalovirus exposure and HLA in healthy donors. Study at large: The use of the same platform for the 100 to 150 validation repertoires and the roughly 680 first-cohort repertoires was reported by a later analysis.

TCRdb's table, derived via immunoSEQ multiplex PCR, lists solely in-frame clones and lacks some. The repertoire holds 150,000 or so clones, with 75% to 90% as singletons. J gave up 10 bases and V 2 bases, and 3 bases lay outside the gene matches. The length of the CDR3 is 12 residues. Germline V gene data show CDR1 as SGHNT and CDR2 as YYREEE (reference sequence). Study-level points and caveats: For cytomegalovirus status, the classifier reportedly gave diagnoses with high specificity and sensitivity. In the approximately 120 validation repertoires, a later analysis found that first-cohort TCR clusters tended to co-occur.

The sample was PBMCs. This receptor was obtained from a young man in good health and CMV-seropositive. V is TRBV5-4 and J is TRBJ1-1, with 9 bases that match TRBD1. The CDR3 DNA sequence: TGTGCCAGCAGCTTAGGGACAGGGCGAGCTTTCTTT. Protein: CASSLGTGRAFF.